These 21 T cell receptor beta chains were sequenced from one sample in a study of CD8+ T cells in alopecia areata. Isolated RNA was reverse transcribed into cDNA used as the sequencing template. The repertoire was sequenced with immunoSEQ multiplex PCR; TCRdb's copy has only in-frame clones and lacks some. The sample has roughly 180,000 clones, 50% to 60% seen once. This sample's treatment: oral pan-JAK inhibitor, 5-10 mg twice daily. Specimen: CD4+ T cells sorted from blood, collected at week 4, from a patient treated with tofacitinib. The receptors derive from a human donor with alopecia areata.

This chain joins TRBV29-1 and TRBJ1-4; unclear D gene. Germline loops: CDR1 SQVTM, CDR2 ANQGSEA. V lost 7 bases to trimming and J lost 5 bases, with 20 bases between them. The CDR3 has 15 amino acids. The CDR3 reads CSARDQKPMNEKLFF. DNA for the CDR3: TGCAGCGCGCGGGATCAAAAACCAATGAATGAAAAACTGTTTTTT.

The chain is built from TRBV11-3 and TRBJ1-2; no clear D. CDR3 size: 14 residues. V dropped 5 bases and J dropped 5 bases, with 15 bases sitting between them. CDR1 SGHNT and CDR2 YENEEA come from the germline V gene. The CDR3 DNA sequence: TGTGCCAGCAGCGTTGGTTGGCTAGAGTATGGCTACACCTTC. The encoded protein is CASSVGWLEYGYTF.

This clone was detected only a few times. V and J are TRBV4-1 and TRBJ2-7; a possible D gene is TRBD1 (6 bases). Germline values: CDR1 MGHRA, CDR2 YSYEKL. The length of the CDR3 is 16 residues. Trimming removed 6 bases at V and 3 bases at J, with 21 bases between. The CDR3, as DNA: TGCGCCAGCAGGGGGGTGGGAGACAGGAGAAGCTACGAGCAGTACTTC. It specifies CASRGVGDRRSYEQYF.

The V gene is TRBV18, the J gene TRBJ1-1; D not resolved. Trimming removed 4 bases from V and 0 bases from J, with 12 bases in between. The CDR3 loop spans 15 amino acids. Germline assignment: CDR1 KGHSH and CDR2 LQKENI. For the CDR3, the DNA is TGTGCCAGCTCACGTCAGACTCAACTGAACACTGAAGCTTTCTTT. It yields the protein CASSRQTQLNTEAFF.

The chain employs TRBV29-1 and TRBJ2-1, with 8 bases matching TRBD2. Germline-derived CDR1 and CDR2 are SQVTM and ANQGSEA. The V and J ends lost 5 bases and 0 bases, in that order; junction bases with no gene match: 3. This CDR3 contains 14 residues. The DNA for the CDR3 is TGCAGCGTTTTTAGCGGGGTCTCCTACAATGAGCAGTTCTTC. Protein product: CSVFSGVSYNEQFF.

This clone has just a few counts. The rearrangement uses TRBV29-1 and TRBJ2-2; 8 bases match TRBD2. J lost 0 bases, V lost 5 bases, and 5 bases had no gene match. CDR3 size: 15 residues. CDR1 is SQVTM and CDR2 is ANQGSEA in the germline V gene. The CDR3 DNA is TGCAGCGTTCAGCGGGGGCCCGCGAACACCGGGGAGCTGTTTTTT. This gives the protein CSVQRGPANTGELFF.

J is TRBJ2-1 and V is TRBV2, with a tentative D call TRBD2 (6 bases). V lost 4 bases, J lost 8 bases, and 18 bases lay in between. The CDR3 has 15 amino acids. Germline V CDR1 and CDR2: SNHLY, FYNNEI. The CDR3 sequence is CASSGVKRALDEQFF. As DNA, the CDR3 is TGTGCCAGCAGTGGAGTAAAGCGGGCACTGGATGAGCAGTTCTTC.

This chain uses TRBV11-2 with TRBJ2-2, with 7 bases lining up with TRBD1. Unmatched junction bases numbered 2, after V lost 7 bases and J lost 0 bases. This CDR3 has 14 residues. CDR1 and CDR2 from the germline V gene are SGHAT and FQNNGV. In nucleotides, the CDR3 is TGTGCCAGCATTGACAGGGCGAACACCGGGGAGCTGTTTTTT. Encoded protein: CASIDRANTGELFF.

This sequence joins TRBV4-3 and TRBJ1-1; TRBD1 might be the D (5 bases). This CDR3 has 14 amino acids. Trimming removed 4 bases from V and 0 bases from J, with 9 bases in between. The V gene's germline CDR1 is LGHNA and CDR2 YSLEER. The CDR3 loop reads CASSPGTVNTEAFF. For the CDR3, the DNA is TGCGCCAGCAGCCCCGGGACGGTGAACACTGAAGCTTTCTTT.

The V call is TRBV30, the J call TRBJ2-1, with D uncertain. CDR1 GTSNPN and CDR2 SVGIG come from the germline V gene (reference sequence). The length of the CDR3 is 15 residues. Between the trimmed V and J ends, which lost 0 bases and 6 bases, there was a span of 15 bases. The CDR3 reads CAWSVAGYDSNEQFF. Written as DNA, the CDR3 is TGTGCCTGGAGTGTAGCTGGGTATGACTCCAATGAGCAGTTCTTC.

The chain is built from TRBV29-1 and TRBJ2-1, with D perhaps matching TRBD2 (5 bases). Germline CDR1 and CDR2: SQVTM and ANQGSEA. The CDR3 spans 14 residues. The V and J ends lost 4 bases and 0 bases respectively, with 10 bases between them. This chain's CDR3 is CSVARAGSYNEQFF. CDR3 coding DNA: TGCAGCGTTGCGAGGGCAGGCTCCTACAATGAGCAGTTCTTC.

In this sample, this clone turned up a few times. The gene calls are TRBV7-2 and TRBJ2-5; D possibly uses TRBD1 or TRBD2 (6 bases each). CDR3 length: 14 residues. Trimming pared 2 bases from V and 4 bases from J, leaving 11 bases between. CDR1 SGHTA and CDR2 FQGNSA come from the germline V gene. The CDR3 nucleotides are TGTGCCAGCAGCTTATTGGGGGGCCTAGAGACCCAGTACTTC. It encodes CASSLLGGLETQYF.

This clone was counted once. The CDR3 DNA reads TGTGCCAGCAGTACAGGGGTCGGACTGAATTCACCCCTCCACTTT. It specifies CASSTGVGLNSPLHF. V and J are TRBV7-2 and TRBJ1-6; TRBD1 matches 7 bases. V shed 6 bases and J 7 bases; nucleotides not matched to a gene: 9. Germline CDR1 SGHTA, CDR2 FQGNSA. This CDR3 comprises 15 residues.

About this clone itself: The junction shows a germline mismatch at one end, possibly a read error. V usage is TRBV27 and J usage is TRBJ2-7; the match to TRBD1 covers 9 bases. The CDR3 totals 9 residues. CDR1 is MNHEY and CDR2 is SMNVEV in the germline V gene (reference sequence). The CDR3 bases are TGTGCCAGCAGCAGGACAGGGGACTTC. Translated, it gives CASSRTGDF.

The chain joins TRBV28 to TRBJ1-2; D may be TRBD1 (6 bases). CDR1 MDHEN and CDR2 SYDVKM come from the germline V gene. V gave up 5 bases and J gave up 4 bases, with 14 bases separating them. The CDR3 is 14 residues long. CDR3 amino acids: CASSTVDSFYGYTF. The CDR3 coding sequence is TGTGCCAGCAGTACCGTGGACAGTTTCTATGGCTACACCTTC.

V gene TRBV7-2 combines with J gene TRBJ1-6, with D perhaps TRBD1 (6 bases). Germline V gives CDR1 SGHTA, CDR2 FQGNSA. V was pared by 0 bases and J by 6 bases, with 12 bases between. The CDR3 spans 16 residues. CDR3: CASSLAAGGANSPLHF. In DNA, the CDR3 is TGTGCCAGCAGCTTAGCGGCCGGGGGCGCTAATTCACCCCTCCACTTT.

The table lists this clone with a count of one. In DNA form, the CDR3 reads TGTGCCTGGAGTGCCGGACACGAGCAGTACTTC. This sequence encodes CAWSAGHEQYF. The chain is built from TRBV30 and TRBJ2-7, with no clear D. Trimming stripped 1 base from V and 5 bases from J, with 6 bases between. Germline CDR1 is GTSNPN and CDR2 is SVGIG (reference sequence). CDR3 length: 11 residues.

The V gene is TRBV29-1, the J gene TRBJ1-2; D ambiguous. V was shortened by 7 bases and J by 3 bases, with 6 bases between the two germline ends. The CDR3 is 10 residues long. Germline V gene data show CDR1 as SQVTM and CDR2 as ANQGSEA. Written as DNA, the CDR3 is TGCAGCGCTGGACACTATGGCTACACCTTC. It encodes CSAGHYGYTF.

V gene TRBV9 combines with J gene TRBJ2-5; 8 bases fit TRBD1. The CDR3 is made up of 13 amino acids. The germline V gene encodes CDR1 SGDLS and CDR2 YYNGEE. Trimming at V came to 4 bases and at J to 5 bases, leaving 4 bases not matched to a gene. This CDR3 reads CASSKDREETQYF. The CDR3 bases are TGTGCCAGCAGCAAGGACAGGGAGGAGACCCAGTACTTC.

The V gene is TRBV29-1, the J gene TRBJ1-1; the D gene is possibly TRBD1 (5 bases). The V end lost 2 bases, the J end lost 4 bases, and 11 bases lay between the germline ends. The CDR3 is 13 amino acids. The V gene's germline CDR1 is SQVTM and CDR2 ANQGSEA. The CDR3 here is CSVESRGRTEAFF. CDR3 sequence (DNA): TGCAGCGTTGAAAGTAGGGGACGCACTGAAGCTTTCTTT.

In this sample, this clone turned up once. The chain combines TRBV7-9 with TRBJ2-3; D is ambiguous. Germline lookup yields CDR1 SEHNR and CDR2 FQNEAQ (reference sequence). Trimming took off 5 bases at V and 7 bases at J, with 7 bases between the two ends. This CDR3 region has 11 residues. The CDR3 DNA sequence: TGTGCCAGCAGCCGTGAGAATACGCAGTATTTT. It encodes CASSRENTQYF.